One TCR beta chain is described in this entry. The sample is drawn from a study of blood T cell repertoires in COVID-19. In the study overall: PBMCs, B-cell-depleted T cells, or T cells provided the cDNA or gDNA that made up the material.

Per the original methods: Reference gene primer amplification gave estimated nucleated cell counts. Sequencing used immunoSEQ multiplex PCR; TCRdb keeps in-frame clones, though not all of them. Clone size and the V and J calls come from that table; the DNA yielded D and trimming. In the table there are just under 40,000 clones, about 94% of which are singletons. The CDR3 has 14 amino acids. Germline-derived CDR1 and CDR2 are SEHNR and FQNEAQ (reference sequence). With V trimmed by 3 bases and J by 4 bases, 1 base remained unmatched. The sample taken for sequencing was peripheral blood. The chain recombines TRBV7-9 with TRBJ2-5, with 11 positions matching TRBD1. The TCR originated in a human donor with active COVID-19. The donor label of this sample is uncertain. CDR3 loop: CASSFGTGGETQYF. DNA of the CDR3: TGTGCCAGCAGCTTTGGGACAGGGGGAGAGACCCAGTACTTC.